This T cell receptor beta chain was sequenced for a study of STAT5B mutations in CD4+ large granular lymphocyte leukemia. Overall study findings and caveats: Patient CD4-sorted repertoires stayed more clonal than healthy ones after leukemic-clone removal. 8/27 top patient clones versus 2/35 control clones were TRBV06-family.

Concerning this clone: Its matching antigen is unknown.

TCRdb's table, derived via immunoSEQ multiplex PCR, lists solely in-frame clones and lacks some. The sample lists 20,000 to 25,000 clones, around 80% occurring once. Buffy coats from healthy blood donors served as controls. Germline-derived CDR1 and CDR2 are LNHDA and SQIVND (reference sequence). The CDR3 runs 16 residues. V dropped 4 bases and J dropped 0; count of bases not matched to a gene: 5. The receptor was derived from a human donor in good health. The sequenced sample consisted of CD4+ T cells from blood buffy coats. This chain links TRBV19 with TRBJ2-3; 9 bases match TRBD2. CDR3 sequence: CASSTGLASSTDTQYF. The CDR3 nucleotides are TGTGCCAGTAGTACAGGACTAGCGTCTAGCACAGATACGCAGTATTTT.